This T cell receptor beta chain is drawn from a study of cytomegalovirus exposure and HLA in healthy donors. Whole-study results and caveats: Cytomegalovirus association was assigned to more than 150 TCR beta chains.

Note on this clone: The antigen remains unidentified.

Clones were read by immunoSEQ multiplex PCR, and TCRdb kept only the in-frame ones, dropping some. The table includes 50,000 to 65,000 clones, around 93% detected once. The sequencing input was PBMCs. This receptor was taken from a woman aged 18-30 years in good health and CMV-seropositive.

The CDR3 DNA reads as TGTGCCACCCGACAGCGCCATTACAATGAGCAGTTCTTC. Translating it yields CATRQRHYNEQFF. The V gene is TRBV28, the J gene TRBJ2-1; TRBD1 is a possible D gene (5 bases). The germline V gene encodes CDR1 MDHEN and CDR2 SYDVKM. V was pared by 10 bases and J by 4 bases, with 14 bases between. The length of the CDR3 is 13 residues.